The rows below give T cell receptor beta chains drawn from one sample of a study of T cell responses to AZD1222 COVID-19 vaccine. Using immunoSEQ multiplex PCR, the repertoire was profiled, and TCRdb retains in-frame clones only, with some absent. The sample has 100,000 to 150,000 clones; roughly 85% are singletons. The sample consisted of peripheral blood, taken 28 days after the second dose of the MenACWY control vaccine. These receptors all come from an adult who received the MenACWY meningococcal vaccine as a control. Both conserved end residues are part of each CDR3. The D gene is left open where the match is weak. Clone size is not always given. Where it is, it says once, few, many or a class for expanded clones.

CDR3nt	CDR3aa	v_gene	j_gene	d_gene	abundance
TGCAGCGTTGAGTCGTCGGTGGCTTTTTATGGCTACACCTTC	CSVESSVAFYGYTF	TRBV29-1	TRBJ1-2	.	.
TGTGCCAGCAGCATTAACAGGGTCCATGGCTACACCTTC	CASSINRVHGYTF	TRBV7-2	TRBJ1-2	.	.
TGTGCCAGCAGCCAAGGGATGACTGAAGCTTTCTTT	CASSQGMTEAFF	TRBV4-2	TRBJ1-1	.	.
TGTGCCAGCAGCGACCCGGTAGGGGCCATATATTTT	CASSDPVGAIYF	TRBV7-2	TRBJ1-3	.	once
TGTGCCAGCAGCTTACCGGGGTCAGGTTCCTACGAGCAGTACTTC	CASSLPGSGSYEQYF	TRBV11-2	TRBJ2-7	.	.
TGTGCCAGCCCGAAAGGGGTGAGGGGTCACGAGCAGTACTTC	CASPKGVRGHEQYF	TRBV27	TRBJ2-7	.	.
TGTGCCAGCGGCACAGATGGCACTGAAGCTTTCTTT	CASGTDGTEAFF	TRBV21-1	TRBJ1-1	.	.
TGTGCCAGCAGTCCAAGACCAGCCGGGGGAGAGCTGTTTTTT	CASSPRPAGGELFF	TRBV6-5	TRBJ2-2	.	once
TGTGCCAGCAGTCAGCGGGACAGGGCGAACACCGGGGAGCTGTTTTTT	CASSQRDRANTGELFF	TRBV7-9	TRBJ2-2	TRBD1	once
TGTGCCAGCAGCCCCGGGACAGTCCTCTCCTACGAGCAGTACTTC	CASSPGTVLSYEQYF	TRBV11-2	TRBJ2-7	TRBD1	.
TGTGCCAGCAGCCATCGACAGGGGGCCCAGGGCAATCAGCCCCAGCATTTT	CASSHRQGAQGNQPQHF	TRBV21-1	TRBJ1-5	.	.
TGTGCAGCAGCAAGGAGTTTCCCATTTGCAAAGAAAAACATTCAGTACTTC	CAAARSFPFAKKNIQYF	TRBV3-1/TRBV3-2	TRBJ2-4	.	once
TGTGCCAGCAGCTTTCCCAGAGCACTCACTGAAGCTTTCTTT	CASSFPRALTEAFF	TRBV5-4	TRBJ1-1	.	.
TGTGCCAGCAGTCCTAAAGTAGACAGGGACCATAATTCACCCCTCCACTTT	CASSPKVDRDHNSPLHF	TRBV11-3	TRBJ1-6	TRBD1	.
TGCGCCAGCAGCCGTGCGGAGGACACTGAAGCTTTCTTT	CASSRAEDTEAFF	TRBV5-1	TRBJ1-1	.	.
TGTGCCTGGAGTCGTCGGGGCAGGGCAGCTAACTATGGCTACACCTTC	CAWSRRGRAANYGYTF	TRBV30	TRBJ1-2	.	.
TGTGCCAGCACCCTTACAGCGGGATCCTACGAGCAGTACTTC	CASTLTAGSYEQYF	TRBV3-1/TRBV3-2	TRBJ2-7	TRBD2	.
TGTGCCAGCACCCCCGAGGGGCCGGTGAACACTGAAGCTTTCTTT	CASTPEGPVNTEAFF	TRBV11-3	TRBJ1-1	.	.
TGTGCCAGCTTCTCGACAGGGGGGGAGACCGGGGAGCTGTTTTTT	CASFSTGGETGELFF	TRBV28	TRBJ2-2	TRBD1	.
TGTGCCAGCAGCCCACAACAGGGCCGGGATACGCAGTATTTT	CASSPQQGRDTQYF	TRBV7-2	TRBJ2-3	.	.
TGTGCCACCAGTGTGTTAGGCTATGGCTACACCTTC	CATSVLGYGYTF	TRBV24-1	TRBJ1-2	.	.
TGTGCCAGCAGTTTTATCAGGGCCGGTGAAGCTTTCTTT	CASSFIRAGEAFF	TRBV28	TRBJ1-1	.	few
TGTGCCAGCAGCCCGGGGACTAGCGGGAATTTCTACGAGCAGTACTTC	CASSPGTSGNFYEQYF	TRBV7-2	TRBJ2-7	TRBD2	once
TGTGCCAGCAGCCAACTTTTGGGGGATCAGCCCCAGCATTTT	CASSQLLGDQPQHF	TRBV5-6	TRBJ1-5	.	.
TGTGCCAGCAGCTATTCGGACACCGGGGAGCTGTTTTTT	CASSYSDTGELFF	TRBV5-6	TRBJ2-2	.	.
TGCGCCAGCAGCTTTAGCGGCCTAAACAGGTCAAAGCAGTTCTTC	CASSFSGLNRSKQFF	TRBV5-1	TRBJ2-1	.	.
TGCGCCAGCAGCTCCTACCCGACAGGGCCTAACTATGGCTACACCTTC	CASSSYPTGPNYGYTF	TRBV5-1	TRBJ1-2	TRBD1	.
TGCGCCAGCAGCTGGGACGACTATGGCTACACCTTC	CASSWDDYGYTF	TRBV5-1	TRBJ1-2	.	.
TGTGCCAGCTCAACCAAAGTGGGGGCGGGTCAGCCCCAGCATTTT	CASSTKVGAGQPQHF	TRBV18	TRBJ1-5	.	many
TGTGCCAGCAGCCGGAGCTCCTACAATGAGCAGTTCTTC	CASSRSSYNEQFF	TRBV6-2/TRBV6-3	TRBJ2-1	.	.
TGTGCCAGCAGCTTAGGAGCCAGGGGATTCGCAGCTTTCTTT	CASSLGARGFAAFF	TRBV11-2	TRBJ1-1	.	.
TGTGCCAGCTACCACAGGTCCCCTTATGAAAAACTGTTTTTT	CASYHRSPYEKLFF	TRBV21-1	TRBJ1-4	.	.
TGTGCCAGCAGTCCGGGACAGGGCTACGAGCAGTACTTC	CASSPGQGYEQYF	TRBV28	TRBJ2-7	TRBD1	.
TGTGCCAGCAGCTCCCCCTCGGTGGCGGGAGATTCCTACAATGAGCAGTTCTTC	CASSSPSVAGDSYNEQFF	TRBV11-3	TRBJ2-1	TRBD2	once
TGTGCCAGCAGCCCCCCGTACGGACCACAAGAGACCCAGTACTTC	CASSPPYGPQETQYF	TRBV5-4	TRBJ2-5	.	.
TGTGCCAGCAGCCACCATGGAAGCTCTGAGCAGTTCTTC	CASSHHGSSEQFF	TRBV3-1/TRBV3-2	TRBJ2-1	.	.
TGCAGTGCTACTGACCGCAGCGGAGGCACAGATACGCAGTATTTT	CSATDRSGGTDTQYF	TRBV20-1	TRBJ2-3	.	.
TGCAGCGTTAACAGGGGGCACGACTATGGCTACACCTTC	CSVNRGHDYGYTF	TRBV29-1	TRBJ1-2	TRBD1	.
TGTGCCAGCAGCCAGATCCAGGGTTTTGAAGCTTTCTTT	CASSQIQGFEAFF	TRBV3-1/TRBV3-2	TRBJ1-1	.	.
TGCGCCAGCAGCTACCAGGAGACCCAGTACTTC	CASSYQETQYF	TRBV5-1	TRBJ2-5	.	.
TGTGCCAGTAGTTCGAGGGGGGCGCGTGTTGAAGCTTTCTTT	CASSSRGARVEAFF	TRBV19	TRBJ1-1	.	.
TGTGCCAGCAGCCAAGATGTGGGCAGGGTAGGGACTGAAGCTTTCTTT	CASSQDVGRVGTEAFF	TRBV3-1/TRBV3-2	TRBJ1-1	.	once
TGTGCCAGCAGTTACCCCTGGGGATCGGAGACCCAGTACTTC	CASSYPWGSETQYF	TRBV6-2/TRBV6-3	TRBJ2-5	.	.
TGCGCCAGCAGCTTAAACAGGGGGTACACTGAAGCTTTCTTT	CASSLNRGYTEAFF	TRBV5-1	TRBJ1-1	TRBD1	.
TGTGCCAGCAGCCAAGACAGTACTGAAAAACTGTTTTTT	CASSQDSTEKLFF	TRBV4-2	TRBJ1-4	.	.
TGTGCCAGCAGCTTGTCGGTGACTAGCGGGATGAGCTCCTACGAGCAGTACTTC	CASSLSVTSGMSSYEQYF	TRBV5-4	TRBJ2-7	TRBD2	.
TGTGCCAGCAGCGTAGATCGAGGACTCGTCGGGGAAAAACTGTTTTTT	CASSVDRGLVGEKLFF	TRBV9	TRBJ1-4	.	.
TGTGCCAGCAGCACCGGGGACCAAGAGACCCAGTACTTC	CASSTGDQETQYF	TRBV12-3/TRBV12-4	TRBJ2-5	.	.
TGTGCCAGCAGCTCCAGCGGGAGAAGCACAGATACGCAGTATTTT	CASSSSGRSTDTQYF	TRBV5-4	TRBJ2-3	TRBD2	.
TGTGCCAGCAGCGTAACAGGGGGATCGGGTGGCTACACCTTC	CASSVTGGSGGYTF	TRBV9	TRBJ1-2	TRBD1	.